The sequence of this TCR beta chain was determined in a study of blood T cells in healthy people across ages. This clonotype has a handful of counts. Combining a sample-barcoded 5' primer with a J-beta primer mix, a second PCR ran for about 6 to 11 cycles. MiXCR, run by TCRdb on the 5' RACE reads, gives a single entry per CDR3 protein. The table lists roughly 1,800,000 distinct CDR3 sequences, about 49% of them singletons. Per the germline V gene, CDR1 is SGHTA and CDR2 is FQGNSA. The V and J ends lost 1 base and 2 bases, in that order; junction bases with no gene match: 5. CDR3 length: 16 amino acids.

J is TRBJ2-5 and V is TRBV7-2; 9 bases line up with TRBD1. This sequence was found in a woman between 40 and 50 years old in good health. Sequenced material: blood. The CDR3: CASSLVPTGGQETQYF. The CDR3 coding sequence is TGTGCCAGCAGCTTAGTCCCGACAGGGGGGCAAGAGACCCAGTACTTC.